This T cell receptor (beta chain) appears in the sequencing data of a study of T cell changes during pregnancy in multiple sclerosis. The length of the CDR3 is 16 residues. Germline V gene sequence: CDR1 SGHNT, CDR2 YYREEE (reference sequence). V trimming: 1 base; J trimming: 8 bases; junction bases outside the gene matches: 12. Here immunoSEQ multiplex PCR was the method, and the copy in TCRdb shows in-frame clones only, minus some. The data hold about 40,000 clones, with approximately 94% observed a single time. The chain combines TRBV5-4 with TRBJ2-1; 7 nucleotides agree with TRBD2. The TCR sequence derives from a female donor with multiple sclerosis, enrolled in a pregnancy study. Material: CD4+ T cells from peripheral blood mononuclear cells, obtained in the third trimester of pregnancy. CDR3 DNA: TGTGCCAGCAGCTTGTCCGGCGGGGGTAGCCCTGATGAGCAGTTCTTC. Its protein is CASSLSGGGSPDEQFF.